This entry lists 11 T cell receptor beta chains sequenced from one sample in a study of T cells in women clearing cervical HPV infection. Some clones are missing from TCRdb's copy, which holds only in-frame ones; the method was immunoSEQ multiplex PCR. This sample's table has 40,000 or so clones. The specimen was blood buffy coat. Every receptor here comes from a woman between 18 and 70 years old with a cervical HPV16 infection that either progressed to CIN3+ or cleared (not recorded which).

On this clone itself: The CDR3 is cut off 3 residues early in the read; its end comes from the germline J gene. The chain combines TRBV29-1 with TRBJ1-1; unclear D gene. V lost 4 bases and J lost 3, with 9 bases in between. Germline V lookup: CDR1 SQVTM, CDR2 ANQGSEA. There are 12 residues in the CDR3. CDR3 residues: CSVGAGYTEAFF. The part of the CDR3 DNA that was read is TGCAGCGTTGGGGCAGGCTACACTGAA.

Worth noting for this clone: Coverage ceases 3 residues before the CDR3 finishes, and the germline J gene fills in the end. The chain carries TRBV5-4 and TRBJ2-3, with 11 bases matching TRBD1. CDR3 length: 15 amino acids. Per germline, CDR1 SGHNT and CDR2 YYREEE (reference sequence). J gave up 5 bases and V 4 bases, and 6 bases lay outside the gene matches. The sequenced CDR3 bases are TGTGCCAGCAGCAAACGGACAGGGGGCGGAGATACG. Its translation: CASSKRTGGGDT. The complete CDR3 protein is CASSKRTGGGDTQYF. Full variable domain (outside the CDR3, taken from reference TRBV5-4 and TRBJ2-3): ETGVTQSPTHLIKTRGQQVTLRCSSQSGHNTVSWYQQALGQGPQFIFQYYREEENGRGNFPPRFSGLQFPNYSSELNVNALELDDSALYLCASSKRTGGGDTQYFGPGTRLTVL.

As for this clone: Coverage ceases 3 residues before the CDR3 finishes, and the germline J gene fills in the end. Other DNA sequences of this sample code for an identical CDR3. The V call is TRBV2, the J call TRBJ1-4; TRBD1 might be the D (6 bases). Germline values: CDR1 SNHLY, CDR2 FYNNEI. Trimming removed 8 bases at V and 4 bases at J, with 8 bases between. The CDR3 spans 12 residues. The CDR3 loop is CASLQGNEKLFF. CDR3 DNA, as far as it was read: TGTGCCAGCCTACAGGGTAATGAAAAA.

Of note for this clone: Read coverage stops 3 residues before the CDR3 terminus; the germline J gene supplies the remainder. The rearrangement links TRBV7-7 to TRBJ2-2, with D perhaps matching TRBD1 (6 bases). The CDR3 has 13 amino acids. Germline loops: CDR1 SSHAT, CDR2 FNYEAQ (reference sequence). V shed 7 bases and J shed 6 bases, with 12 bases lying between them. Partial CDR3 DNA: TGTGCCAGCACCCCTACAGGGCCCGGGGAG. Protein sequence: CASTPTGPGE. The full CDR3 reads CASTPTGPGELFF.

With regard to this clone: The read finishes 3 residues shy of the CDR3 end, and the germline J gene is used to complete it. V and J are TRBV11-2 and TRBJ1-4, with 9 bases identical to TRBD1. CDR1 and CDR2 (germline): SGHAT, FQNNGV. The length of the CDR3 is 15 residues. The CDR3 here is CASSHRGLAYSPLFF. CDR3 DNA (partial): TGTGCCAGCAGCCACAGGGGGCTGGCGTATTCACCA.

A word on this clone: Read data end 3 residues before the CDR3 end; the end is taken from the germline J gene. V usage is TRBV5-6 and J usage is TRBJ1-5; 10 bases align to TRBD1. The length of the CDR3 is 15 residues. The ends lost 2 bases at V and 4 bases at J; junction bases unmatched: 3. The V gene's germline CDR1 is SGHDT and CDR2 YYEEEE. The part of the CDR3 DNA that was read is TGTGCCAGCAGCTTCGGGACAGGGGCAAATCAGCCC. This translates into CASSFGTGANQP. The CDR3 as a whole reads CASSFGTGANQPQHF.

On this clone itself: The CDR3 end falls 3 residues outside the read, so it is completed with the germline J gene. The V and J genes are TRBV5-1 and TRBJ2-1, with a possible D match to TRBD1 (5 bases). CDR1 and CDR2 from the germline V gene are SGHRS and YFSETQ. The V end was cut by 7 bases, the J end by 0 bases, with 8 bases between. CDR3 size: 13 residues. The CDR3 DNA, read in part, is TGCGCCAGCCGACAGAGCTCCTACAATGAG. Translated, it gives CASRQSSYNE. The full-length CDR3 reads as CASRQSSYNEQFF.

As to this clone: Read coverage stops 3 residues before the CDR3 terminus; the germline J gene supplies the remainder. The V call is TRBV20-1, the J call TRBJ2-7; 10 positions match TRBD2. The germline V gene has CDR1 DFQATT and CDR2 SNEGSKA (reference sequence). This CDR3 has 15 residues. J gave up 3 bases and V 1 base, and 6 bases lay outside the gene matches. The covered CDR3 bases are TGCAGTGCTAGAGCATTTAGCGGGGGGCACTACGAG. It encodes CSARAFSGGHYE. The CDR3 in full is CSARAFSGGHYEQYF.

To note about this clone: The CDR3 end lies 3 residues beyond the end of the read and is filled in from the germline J gene. The chain combines TRBV12-3 or TRBV12-4 with TRBJ1-6; D perhaps matches TRBD1 (6 bases). Trimming left V 6 bases short and J 5 bases short, with 8 bases between. CDR3 length equals 13 residues. Partial CDR3 DNA: TGTGCCAGCAGCTGGGACAATAATTCACCC. Encoded protein: CASSWDNNSP. The whole CDR3 reads CASSWDNNSPLHF.

To note about this clone: The read gets to within 3 residues of the CDR3 end, and the germline J gene fills in the rest. The rearrangement uses TRBV19 and TRBJ1-2; weak D call: TRBD1 (6 bases). CDR1 and CDR2 from the germline V gene are LNHDA and SQIVND (reference sequence). The V gene lost 3 bases and the J gene lost 7 bases, with 18 bases spanning the gap. The length of the CDR3 is 15 residues. The CDR3 DNA, read in part, is TGTGCCAGTAGTATCGCCCCAACAGGGAGGAGTGGC. It is translated as CASSIAPTGRSG. The full CDR3 reads CASSIAPTGRSGYTF.

Concerning this clone itself: Read data end 3 residues before the CDR3 end; the end is taken from the germline J gene. The V gene is TRBV20-1, the J gene TRBJ2-1, with TRBD1 matching over 8 bases. The CDR3 sequence is 13 residues long. Per the germline V gene, CDR1 is DFQATT and CDR2 is SNEGSKA (reference sequence). Trimming cost V 6 bases and J 7 bases; bases outside gene matches: 8. The CDR3 loop is CSARRTGFNEQFF. The CDR3 bases that were read are TGCAGTGCCCGTCGGACAGGGTTTAATGAG.